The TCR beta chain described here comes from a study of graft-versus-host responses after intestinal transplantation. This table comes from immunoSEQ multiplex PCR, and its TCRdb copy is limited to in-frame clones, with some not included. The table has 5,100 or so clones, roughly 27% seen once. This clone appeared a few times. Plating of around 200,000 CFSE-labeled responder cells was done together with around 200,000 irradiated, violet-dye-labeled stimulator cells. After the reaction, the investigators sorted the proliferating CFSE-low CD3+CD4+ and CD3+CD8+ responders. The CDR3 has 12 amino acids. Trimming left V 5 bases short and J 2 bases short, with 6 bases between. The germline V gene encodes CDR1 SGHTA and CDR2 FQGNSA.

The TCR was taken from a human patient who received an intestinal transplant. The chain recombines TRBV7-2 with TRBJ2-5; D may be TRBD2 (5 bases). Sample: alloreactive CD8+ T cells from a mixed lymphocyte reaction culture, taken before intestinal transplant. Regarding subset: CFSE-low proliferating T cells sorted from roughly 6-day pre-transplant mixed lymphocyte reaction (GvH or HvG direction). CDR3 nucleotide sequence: TGTGCCAGCAGCCGGACTCAAGAGACCCAGTACTTC. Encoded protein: CASSRTQETQYF.